This entry features one TCR beta chain sequence. This was the immunoSEQ v3.0 assay at survey level. The data were produced by immunoSEQ multiplex PCR, yet TCRdb's version contains in-frame clones alone and is incomplete. The repertoire holds tens of thousands of clones, with nearly 90% as singletons. This sample is part of a study of long-term antiretroviral therapy in people with HIV. This sequence was found in a man between 18 and 29 years old with HIV. The starting material was unsorted PBMCs, obtained 1.1 years after starting antiretroviral therapy.

The CDR3 sequence: CASSQVAENNSPLHF. The CDR3 DNA reads as TGTGCCAGCAGCCAAGTGGCAGAGAATAATTCACCCCTCCACTTT. This chain connects TRBV4-2 to TRBJ1-6; no definite D call. The CDR3 length is 15 residues. V gave up 1 base and J gave up 5 bases, with 9 bases separating them. The germline CDR1 and CDR2 sequences are LGHNA and YNFKEQ.